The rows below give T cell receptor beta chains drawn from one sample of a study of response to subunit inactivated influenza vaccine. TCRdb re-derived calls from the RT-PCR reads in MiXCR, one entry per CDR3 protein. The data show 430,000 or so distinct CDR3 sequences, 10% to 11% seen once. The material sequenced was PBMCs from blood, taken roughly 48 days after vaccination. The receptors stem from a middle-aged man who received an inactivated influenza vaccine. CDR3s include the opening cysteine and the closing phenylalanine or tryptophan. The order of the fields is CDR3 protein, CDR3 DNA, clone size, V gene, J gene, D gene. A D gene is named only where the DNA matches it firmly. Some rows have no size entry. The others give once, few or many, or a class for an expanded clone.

cdr3_aa: CASSLEISRLSSGANVLTF
cdr3_nt: TGCGCCAGCAGCTTGGAAATTTCGAGGTTGAGCTCTGGGGCCAACGTCCTGACTTTC
clone_size: few
v_call: TRBV5-1
j_call: TRBJ2-6
d_call: .

cdr3_aa: CAISALQGTGELFF
cdr3_nt: TGTGCCATCAGTGCCCTGCAGGGAACCGGGGAGCTGTTTTTT
clone_size: many
v_call: TRBV10-3
j_call: TRBJ2-2
d_call: .

cdr3_aa: CSVEGPRGEQFF
cdr3_nt: TGCAGCGTTGAGGGCCCCAGAGGTGAGCAGTTCTTC
clone_size: many
v_call: TRBV29-1
j_call: TRBJ2-1
d_call: .

cdr3_aa: CASSFPSGGARETQYF
cdr3_nt: TGTGCCAGCAGCTTTCCTAGCGGGGGGGCGCGGGAGACCCAGTACTTC
clone_size: few
v_call: TRBV5-4
j_call: TRBJ2-5
d_call: TRBD2

cdr3_aa: CASTYTSGGLSTDTQYF
cdr3_nt: TGTGCCAGCACCTATACTAGCGGGGGGCTTAGCACAGATACGCAGTATTTT
clone_size: .
v_call: TRBV6-2/TRBV6-3
j_call: TRBJ2-3
d_call: TRBD2

cdr3_aa: CASSLGIYEQYF
cdr3_nt: TGTGCCAGCAGTTTGGGAATCTACGAGCAGTACTTC
clone_size: many
v_call: TRBV12-3/TRBV12-4
j_call: TRBJ2-7
d_call: .

cdr3_aa: CSARDQNSGNTIYF
cdr3_nt: TGCAGTGCTAGAGATCAAAACTCTGGAAACACCATATATTTT
clone_size: many
v_call: TRBV20-1
j_call: TRBJ1-3
d_call: .

cdr3_aa: CASSSGLAGVTGELFF
cdr3_nt: TGTGCCAGCAGCTCGGGACTAGCGGGAGTTACCGGGGAGCTGTTTTTT
clone_size: few
v_call: TRBV7-8
j_call: TRBJ2-2
d_call: TRBD2

cdr3_aa: CASSYSRTKNTGELFF
cdr3_nt: TGTGCCAGCAGTTATTCAAGGACCAAGAACACCGGGGAGCTGTTTTTT
clone_size: .
v_call: TRBV6-5
j_call: TRBJ2-2
d_call: .

cdr3_aa: CASSRTGGTEAFF
cdr3_nt: TGTGCCAGCAGCCGGACAGGTGGCACTGAAGCTTTCTTT
clone_size: many
v_call: TRBV5-5
j_call: TRBJ1-1
d_call: TRBD1

cdr3_aa: CASKTPIPHYYGEQYF
cdr3_nt: TGTGCCAGCAAGACCCCGATACCACACTACTACGGCGAGCAGTACTTC
clone_size: few
v_call: TRBV28
j_call: TRBJ2-7
d_call: .

cdr3_aa: CASSLRSGSGGSSYEQYF
cdr3_nt: TGTGCCAGCAGTTTAAGATCTGGGTCTGGCGGGAGCTCCTACGAGCAGTACTTC
clone_size: .
v_call: TRBV12-3/TRBV12-4
j_call: TRBJ2-7
d_call: TRBD2

cdr3_aa: CASSFGGSTGELFF
cdr3_nt: TGTGCCAGCAGCTTCGGCGGGAGCACCGGGGAGCTGTTTTTT
clone_size: few
v_call: TRBV7-9
j_call: TRBJ2-2
d_call: TRBD2

cdr3_aa: CASSYWGGQGSGNTIYF
cdr3_nt: TGTGCCAGCAGCTATTGGGGTGGACAGGGCTCTGGAAACACCATATATTTT
clone_size: few
v_call: TRBV7-9
j_call: TRBJ1-3
d_call: TRBD1

cdr3_aa: CASSPSRGAGELFF
cdr3_nt: TGTGCCAGCAGCCCTTCAAGGGGCGCCGGGGAGCTGTTTTTT
clone_size: .
v_call: TRBV7-2
j_call: TRBJ2-2
d_call: .

cdr3_aa: CASSQAPWDQETQYF
cdr3_nt: TGTGCCAGCAGCCAAGCCCCGTGGGACCAAGAGACCCAGTACTTC
clone_size: many
v_call: TRBV4-2
j_call: TRBJ2-5
d_call: .

cdr3_aa: CASSAGLAGDRPETQYF
cdr3_nt: TGTGCCAGCAGTGCAGGACTAGCGGGGGATCGTCCAGAGACCCAGTACTTC
clone_size: .
v_call: TRBV27
j_call: TRBJ2-5
d_call: TRBD2

cdr3_aa: CASSVDSPPAEAFF
cdr3_nt: TGTGCCAGCAGCGTTGACTCCCCCCCCGCCGAAGCTTTCTTT
clone_size: .
v_call: TRBV9
j_call: TRBJ1-1
d_call: .

cdr3_aa: CSAIRLADGYNEQFF
cdr3_nt: TGCAGTGCTATACGCCTGGCAGATGGTTACAATGAGCAGTTCTTC
clone_size: few
v_call: TRBV20-1
j_call: TRBJ2-1
d_call: .

cdr3_aa: CSARDRISGGLYNEQFF
cdr3_nt: TGCAGTGCTAGAGATCGTATTAGTGGCGGCCTTTACAATGAGCAGTTCTTC
clone_size: .
v_call: TRBV20-1
j_call: TRBJ2-1
d_call: .

cdr3_aa: CATRRPRNTEAFF
cdr3_nt: TGTGCCACCAGGAGACCCAGGAACACTGAAGCTTTCTTT
clone_size: few
v_call: TRBV15
j_call: TRBJ1-1
d_call: .

cdr3_aa: CASSYPPDSYEQYF
cdr3_nt: TGTGCCAGCAGTTATCCCCCAGACTCCTACGAGCAGTACTTC
clone_size: few
v_call: TRBV6-2/TRBV6-3
j_call: TRBJ2-7
d_call: .

cdr3_aa: CASSLADVGELFF
cdr3_nt: TGTGCTAGCAGCTTAGCGGATGTCGGGGAGCTGTTTTTT
clone_size: few
v_call: TRBV7-7
j_call: TRBJ2-2
d_call: .

cdr3_aa: CASSSLGQGSYEQYF
cdr3_nt: TGTGCCAGCAGTTCACTCGGACAAGGGTCCTACGAGCAGTACTTC
clone_size: many
v_call: TRBV27
j_call: TRBJ2-7
d_call: .

cdr3_aa: CSAQAASGRDRTDTQYF
cdr3_nt: TGCAGTGCCCAGGCGGCTAGCGGGAGGGATAGGACAGATACGCAGTATTTT
clone_size: many
v_call: TRBV20-1
j_call: TRBJ2-3
d_call: TRBD2

cdr3_aa: CASSRPGTVMGTNTEAFF
cdr3_nt: TGTGCCAGCAGCCGACCCGGGACGGTGATGGGAACGAACACTGAAGCTTTCTTT
clone_size: many
v_call: TRBV5-6
j_call: TRBJ1-1
d_call: .

cdr3_aa: CASSLKKNGRTYEQYF
cdr3_nt: TGTGCCAGCAGTTTAAAGAAAAACGGACGGACCTACGAGCAGTACTTC
clone_size: .
v_call: TRBV28
j_call: TRBJ2-7
d_call: .

cdr3_aa: CASSVASGTGEQYF
cdr3_nt: TGTGCCAGCAGCGTAGCCTCAGGGACGGGCGAGCAGTACTTC
clone_size: few
v_call: TRBV9
j_call: TRBJ2-7
d_call: .

cdr3_aa: CASRTGTSGINSYNEQFF
cdr3_nt: TGTGCCAGCAGAACCGGGACTAGCGGGATTAACTCCTACAATGAGCAGTTCTTC
clone_size: .
v_call: TRBV6-2/TRBV6-3
j_call: TRBJ2-1
d_call: TRBD2

cdr3_aa: CASSSLRGGQKQFF
cdr3_nt: TGTGCCAGCAGTTCCCTTAGAGGCGGGCAAAAGCAGTTCTTC
clone_size: .
v_call: TRBV6-2/TRBV6-3
j_call: TRBJ2-1
d_call: .

cdr3_aa: CTSSLAGTGKETQYF
cdr3_nt: TGTACCAGCAGCTTAGCCGGGACAGGGAAGGAGACCCAGTACTTC
clone_size: .
v_call: TRBV7-2
j_call: TRBJ2-5
d_call: TRBD1

cdr3_aa: CASVSTGNEKLFF
cdr3_nt: TGTGCCAGCGTTTCGACAGGGAATGAAAAACTGTTTTTT
clone_size: .
v_call: TRBV6-6
j_call: TRBJ1-4
d_call: TRBD1

cdr3_aa: CASSNVDTQYF
cdr3_nt: TGTGCCAGCAGTAACGTAGATACGCAGTATTTT
clone_size: few
v_call: TRBV12-3/TRBV12-4
j_call: TRBJ2-3
d_call: .

cdr3_aa: CASRIAGLYAEQFF
cdr3_nt: TGTGCCAGCAGGATAGCGGGACTATATGCCGAGCAGTTCTTC
clone_size: few
v_call: TRBV12-3/TRBV12-4
j_call: TRBJ2-1
d_call: TRBD2

cdr3_aa: CASSLSPGNQPQHF
cdr3_nt: TGCGCCAGCAGCCTAAGCCCGGGGAATCAGCCCCAGCATTTT
clone_size: .
v_call: TRBV5-1
j_call: TRBJ1-5
d_call: .

cdr3_aa: CSGSGQNYGYTF
cdr3_nt: TGCAGCGGGTCGGGACAGAACTATGGCTACACCTTC
clone_size: .
v_call: TRBV29-1
j_call: TRBJ1-2
d_call: TRBD1

cdr3_aa: CASSYSIILDYGYTF
cdr3_nt: TGTGCCAGCAGTTACTCGATCATTCTGGACTATGGCTACACCTTC
clone_size: .
v_call: TRBV6-5
j_call: TRBJ1-2
d_call: .

cdr3_aa: CASSSDREVNEQYF
cdr3_nt: TGTGCCAGCAGCTCGGACAGGGAAGTCAACGAGCAGTACTTC
clone_size: few
v_call: TRBV7-9
j_call: TRBJ2-7
d_call: TRBD1

cdr3_aa: CATKTGQNQPQHF
cdr3_nt: TGTGCCACCAAGACAGGACAGAATCAGCCCCAGCATTTT
clone_size: .
v_call: TRBV6-2/TRBV6-3
j_call: TRBJ1-5
d_call: .

cdr3_aa: CASKYRGGPETQYF
cdr3_nt: TGTGCCAGCAAATATCGGGGGGGCCCAGAGACCCAGTACTTC
clone_size: few
v_call: TRBV7-2
j_call: TRBJ2-5
d_call: TRBD2

cdr3_aa: CASSVRRSTEAFF
cdr3_nt: TGTGCCAGCAGCGTTAGAAGGAGTACTGAAGCTTTCTTT
clone_size: few
v_call: TRBV11-3
j_call: TRBJ1-1
d_call: .

cdr3_aa: CASSLDWGQPQHF
cdr3_nt: TGTGCCAGCAGCTTAGATTGGGGTCAGCCCCAGCATTTT
clone_size: few
v_call: TRBV7-7
j_call: TRBJ1-5
d_call: .

cdr3_aa: CASSYSSTGGFSLF
cdr3_nt: TGTGCCAGCAGTTACTCCTCGACAGGGGGCTTTTCTTTGTTC
clone_size: .
v_call: TRBV6-2/TRBV6-3
j_call: TRBJ2-1
d_call: TRBD1

cdr3_aa: CASSYGPGLSVYNEQFF
cdr3_nt: TGTGCCAGCAGTTACGGACCAGGCCTCTCTGTCTACAATGAGCAGTTCTTC
clone_size: few
v_call: TRBV6-2/TRBV6-3
j_call: TRBJ2-1
d_call: .

cdr3_aa: CASRNSGGVVDTQYF
cdr3_nt: TGTGCCAGCAGAAATAGTGGGGGAGTAGTAGATACGCAGTATTTT
clone_size: .
v_call: TRBV6-1
j_call: TRBJ2-3
d_call: .

cdr3_aa: CASSSYGFSGELFF
cdr3_nt: TGTGCCAGCAGCTCCTACGGGTTTTCCGGGGAGCTGTTTTTT
clone_size: few
v_call: TRBV7-3
j_call: TRBJ2-2
d_call: .

cdr3_aa: CASSIGQNNEQFF
cdr3_nt: TGTGCCAGTAGTATTGGGCAGAACAATGAGCAGTTCTTC
clone_size: .
v_call: TRBV19
j_call: TRBJ2-1
d_call: .

cdr3_aa: CATSRDPGTGYTGELFF
cdr3_nt: TGTGCCACCAGCAGAGATCCCGGGACTGGCTACACCGGGGAGCTGTTTTTT
clone_size: many
v_call: TRBV15
j_call: TRBJ2-2
d_call: .

cdr3_aa: CASSGTAYGYEQYF
cdr3_nt: TGTGCCAGCAGCGGAACGGCTTACGGGTACGAGCAGTACTTC
clone_size: .
v_call: TRBV5-4
j_call: TRBJ2-7
d_call: .

cdr3_aa: CASSLGPRAVGTQYF
cdr3_nt: TGTGCCAGCAGTTTAGGACCCCGGGCCGTAGGTACGCAGTATTTT
clone_size: .
v_call: TRBV12-3/TRBV12-4
j_call: TRBJ2-3
d_call: .

cdr3_aa: CASSQNPTGLNTEAFF
cdr3_nt: TGTGCCAGCAGCCAGAACCCGACAGGGCTGAACACTGAAGCTTTCTTT
clone_size: .
v_call: TRBV4-2
j_call: TRBJ1-1
d_call: TRBD1